This TCR beta chain was identified in a study of shared clonotypes between healthy human individuals. Study-wide context: Donors consisted of a couple of women and a few men between 18 and 49.

V was trimmed by 0 bases and J by 2 bases, leaving 10 bases between them. This CDR3 comprises 14 residues. Germline V gene sequence: CDR1 SQVTM, CDR2 ANQGSEA. CD45RO-negative cells were positively selected for CCR7, leaving out terminally differentiated effector memory CD45RA+ cells. Only in-frame clones appear in the TCRdb table, and some are missing; sequencing was by immunoSEQ multiplex PCR. The sample records millions of clones, about 92% being singletons. Sequenced material: naive CD8+ T cells from PBMCs. The rearrangement joins TRBV29-1 to TRBJ1-2; D unclear. The receptor's source is a man between 18 and 35 years old in good health. Some clones in this sample may be carry-over from other donors' samples. The CDR3 spells CSVEDPVLNYGYTF. DNA for the CDR3: TGCAGCGTTGAAGATCCCGTTTTGAACTATGGCTACACCTTC.